This TCR beta chain appears in the sequencing data of a study of lymphopenia after photon versus proton radiotherapy. General study points: After lymphocyte nadir, photon-treated repertoires showed oligoclonal expansion, especially CD8+ Temra. Only patients who died were analyzed for survival; proton advantage is unproven. In patients who died, overall survival fell as post-nadir TCR diversity dropped more. Relative stability marked proton patients; photon patients lost diversity and naive cells.

The repertoire was sequenced with immunoSEQ multiplex PCR; TCRdb's copy has only in-frame clones and lacks some. The table includes approximately 160,000 clones, approximately 86% detected once. On this clone itself: Its specificity is not known.

The CDR3 is 14 amino acids. Germline V gene data show CDR1 as MNHNS and CDR2 as SASEGT. With 6 bases removed from V and 2 bases from J, the gap between germline ends came to 11 bases. The sequence derives from a man in his forties or fifties with gastric cancer. The chain joins TRBV6-1 to TRBJ1-3; no reliable D call. Sample: peripheral blood, taken from a patient treated with photon-based radiotherapy. The chain's CDR3 is CASRTWGAGNTIYF. Written as DNA, the CDR3 is TGTGCCAGCAGGACGTGGGGTGCTGGAAACACCATATATTTT.